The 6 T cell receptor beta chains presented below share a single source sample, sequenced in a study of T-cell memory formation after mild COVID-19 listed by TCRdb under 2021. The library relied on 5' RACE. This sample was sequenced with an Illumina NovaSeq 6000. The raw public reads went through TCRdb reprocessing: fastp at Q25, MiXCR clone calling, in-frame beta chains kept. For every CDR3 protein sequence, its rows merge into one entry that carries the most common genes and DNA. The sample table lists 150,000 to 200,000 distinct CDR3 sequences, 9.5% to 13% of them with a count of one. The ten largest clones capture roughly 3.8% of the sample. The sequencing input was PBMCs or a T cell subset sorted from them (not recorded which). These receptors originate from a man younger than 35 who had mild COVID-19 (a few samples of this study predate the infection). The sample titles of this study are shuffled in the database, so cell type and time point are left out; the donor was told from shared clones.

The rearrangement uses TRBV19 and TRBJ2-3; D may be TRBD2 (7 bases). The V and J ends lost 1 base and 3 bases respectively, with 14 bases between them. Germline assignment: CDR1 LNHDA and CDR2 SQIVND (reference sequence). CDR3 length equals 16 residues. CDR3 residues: CASSIVAGARTDTQYF. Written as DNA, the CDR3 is TGTGCCAGTAGTATAGTGGCGGGGGCGAGAACAGATACGCAGTATTTT.

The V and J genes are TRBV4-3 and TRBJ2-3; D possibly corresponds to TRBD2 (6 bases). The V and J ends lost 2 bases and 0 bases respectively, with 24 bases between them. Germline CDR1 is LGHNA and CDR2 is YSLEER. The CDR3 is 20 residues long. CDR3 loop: CASSQNPRPAGLSSTDTQYF. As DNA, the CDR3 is TGCGCCAGCAGCCAAAATCCCCGACCCGCCGGACTATCTAGCACAGATACGCAGTATTTT.

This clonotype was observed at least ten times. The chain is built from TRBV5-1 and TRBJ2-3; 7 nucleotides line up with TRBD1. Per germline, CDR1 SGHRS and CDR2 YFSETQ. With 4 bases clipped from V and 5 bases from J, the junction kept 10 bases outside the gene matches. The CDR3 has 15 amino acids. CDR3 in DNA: TGCGCCAGCAGCACTGGGACAGCGCTCGGAGATACGCAGTATTTT. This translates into CASSTGTALGDTQYF.

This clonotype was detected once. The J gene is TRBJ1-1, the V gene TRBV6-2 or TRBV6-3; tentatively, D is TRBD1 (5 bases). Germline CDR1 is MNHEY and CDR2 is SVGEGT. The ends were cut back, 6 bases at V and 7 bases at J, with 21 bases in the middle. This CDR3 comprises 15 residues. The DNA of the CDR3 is TGTGCCAGCAGCCCTTTCCCCGGGACTGGAAGTGAAGCTTTCTTT. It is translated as CASSPFPGTGSEAFF.

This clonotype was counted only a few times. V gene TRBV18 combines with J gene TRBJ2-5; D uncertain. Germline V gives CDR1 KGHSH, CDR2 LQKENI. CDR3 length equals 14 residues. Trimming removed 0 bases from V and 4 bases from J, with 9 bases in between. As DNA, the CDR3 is TGTGCCAGCTCACCACCAGGGTACGGAGAGACCCAGTACTTC. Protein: CASSPPGYGETQYF.

In DNA form, the CDR3 reads TGTGCCAGCAGCAAGGGACTCGGGCTAGCGGGGGCCTACAATGAGCAGTTCTTC. Amino acid sequence: CASSKGLGLAGAYNEQFF. This sequence joins TRBV9 and TRBJ2-1; 10 bases are shared with TRBD2. The CDR3 consists of 18 residues. The junction had 12 bases not matched to a gene; V was cut back by 4 bases and J by 2 bases. Germline V gene data show CDR1 as SGDLS and CDR2 as YYNGEE.